A selection of T cell receptor beta chains follows, all from one sample in a study of T cell responses to AZD1222 COVID-19 vaccine. The data were produced by immunoSEQ multiplex PCR, yet TCRdb's version contains in-frame clones alone and is incomplete. The sample lists around 130,000 clones; around 94% were seen once. The material was peripheral blood, obtained on day 0 of AZD1222 vaccination. These receptors all stem from an adult in good health. CDR3s include the opening cysteine and the closing phenylalanine or tryptophan. Fields, in order: J gene, D gene, V gene, clone size, CDR3 DNA, CDR3 protein. D genes are given only for firm matches. Not all rows give a size; the values are once, few, many and, for expanded clones, a class.

j_gene: TRBJ1-2
d_gene: NA
v_gene: TRBV12-3/TRBV12-4
abundance: NA
CDR3nt: TGTGCCAGCAGTTTACGCCCCCCTGGCTACACCTTC
CDR3aa: CASSLRPPGYTF

j_gene: TRBJ2-5
d_gene: NA
v_gene: TRBV23-1
abundance: NA
CDR3nt: TGCGCCAGCAGTCAACCCCCGACAGAGCAAGAGACCCAGTACTTC
CDR3aa: CASSQPPTEQETQYF

j_gene: TRBJ1-1
d_gene: NA
v_gene: TRBV27
abundance: NA
CDR3nt: TGTGCCAGCAGTTTAAGGTACGGATTGAACACTGAAGCTTTCTTT
CDR3aa: CASSLRYGLNTEAFF

j_gene: TRBJ1-4
d_gene: TRBD1
v_gene: TRBV7-2
abundance: NA
CDR3nt: TGTGCCAGCAGCTTCCGACAGGGCCGCGAAAAACTGTTTTTT
CDR3aa: CASSFRQGREKLFF

j_gene: TRBJ2-7
d_gene: NA
v_gene: TRBV30
abundance: NA
CDR3nt: TGTGCCTGGAGTTCTCGACAGGCTCCGTACGAGCAGTACTTC
CDR3aa: CAWSSRQAPYEQYF

j_gene: TRBJ2-1
d_gene: NA
v_gene: TRBV11-2
abundance: NA
CDR3nt: TGTGCCAGCAGCTTCGAGGAGGATGAGCAGTTCTTC
CDR3aa: CASSFEEDEQFF

j_gene: TRBJ2-5
d_gene: NA
v_gene: TRBV7-8
abundance: NA
CDR3nt: TGTGCCAGCAGGTCCGGGAACCAAGAGACCCAGTACTTC
CDR3aa: CASRSGNQETQYF

j_gene: TRBJ2-7
d_gene: TRBD1
v_gene: TRBV5-5
abundance: NA
CDR3nt: TGTGCCAGCAGCTTGGTGGGACAGCGCACCTACGAGCAGTACTTC
CDR3aa: CASSLVGQRTYEQYF

j_gene: TRBJ2-1
d_gene: NA
v_gene: TRBV5-1
abundance: NA
CDR3nt: TGCGCCAGCAGCTTTACTCCGTCCAGCTCCTACAATGAGCAGTTCTTC
CDR3aa: CASSFTPSSSYNEQFF

j_gene: TRBJ1-5
d_gene: NA
v_gene: TRBV2
abundance: NA
CDR3nt: TGTGCCAGCAGTGAAGCGGGACTCTATCAGCCCCAGCATTTT
CDR3aa: CASSEAGLYQPQHF

j_gene: TRBJ1-2
d_gene: NA
v_gene: TRBV7-9
abundance: NA
CDR3nt: TGTGCCAGCAGCCAGGAAGTTCGGGGCTACACCTTC
CDR3aa: CASSQEVRGYTF

j_gene: TRBJ2-1
d_gene: NA
v_gene: TRBV2
abundance: once
CDR3nt: TGTGCCAGCAGTGGTACCGGGACACAATCCCCGTTCTTC
CDR3aa: CASSGTGTQSPFF

j_gene: TRBJ1-1
d_gene: NA
v_gene: TRBV6-5
abundance: once
CDR3nt: TGTGCCAGCAGCTCCGAAGGGGTTGGGAACACTGAAGCTTTCTTT
CDR3aa: CASSSEGVGNTEAFF

j_gene: TRBJ1-3
d_gene: NA
v_gene: TRBV3-1/TRBV3-2
abundance: NA
CDR3nt: TGTGCCAGCGTTTCTTCTGGAAACACCATATATTTT
CDR3aa: CASVSSGNTIYF

j_gene: TRBJ1-2
d_gene: TRBD1
v_gene: TRBV2
abundance: NA
CDR3nt: TGTGCCAGCAGTGAATTGTCGGGACAGGGGTCTGTCGGCTATGGCTACACCTTC
CDR3aa: CASSELSGQGSVGYGYTF

j_gene: TRBJ1-1
d_gene: NA
v_gene: TRBV7-3
abundance: once
CDR3nt: TGTGCCAGCAGCTCCCAGTTGAACACTGAAGCTTTCTTT
CDR3aa: CASSSQLNTEAFF

j_gene: TRBJ1-6
d_gene: NA
v_gene: TRBV5-8
abundance: NA
CDR3nt: TGTGCCAGCAGTTTTACAGGGCTTTCACCCCTCCACTTT
CDR3aa: CASSFTGLSPLHF

j_gene: TRBJ2-1
d_gene: TRBD2
v_gene: TRBV29-1
abundance: NA
CDR3nt: TGCAGCGGCGAAGGGCGGGAGGATAGCTACAATGAGCAGTTCTTC
CDR3aa: CSGEGREDSYNEQFF

j_gene: TRBJ1-6
d_gene: NA
v_gene: TRBV7-2
abundance: NA
CDR3nt: TGTGCCAGCAGCTTAGCGGCCAGCTCCTATAATTCACCCCTCCACTTT
CDR3aa: CASSLAASSYNSPLHF

j_gene: TRBJ1-1
d_gene: NA
v_gene: TRBV28
abundance: NA
CDR3nt: TGTGCCAGCAGCCCTTCAGGGGAGCGTAGTGAAGCTTTCTTT
CDR3aa: CASSPSGERSEAFF

j_gene: TRBJ1-1
d_gene: NA
v_gene: TRBV7-8
abundance: NA
CDR3nt: TGTGCCAGCAGCTACGAACAGGTTTACACTGAAGCTTTCTTT
CDR3aa: CASSYEQVYTEAFF

j_gene: TRBJ1-1
d_gene: TRBD1
v_gene: TRBV7-9
abundance: NA
CDR3nt: TGTGCCAGCGGAGGACAGGGGAGAACTGAAGCTTTCTTT
CDR3aa: CASGGQGRTEAFF

j_gene: TRBJ1-5
d_gene: NA
v_gene: TRBV19
abundance: NA
CDR3nt: TGTGCCAGTAGTATAGGCCCGACAGAGGGCGGCAATCAGCCCCAGCATTTT
CDR3aa: CASSIGPTEGGNQPQHF

j_gene: TRBJ1-3
d_gene: NA
v_gene: TRBV11-2
abundance: NA
CDR3nt: TGTGCCAGCAGCTTAGACCGAAACAGCGCCGGAAACACCATATATTTT
CDR3aa: CASSLDRNSAGNTIYF

j_gene: TRBJ2-6
d_gene: NA
v_gene: TRBV30
abundance: NA
CDR3nt: TGTGCCTGGAGTCGACGGGAGCGGGTTAGCTCTGGGGCCAACGTCCTGACTTTC
CDR3aa: CAWSRRERVSSGANVLTF

j_gene: TRBJ2-1
d_gene: TRBD2
v_gene: TRBV4-1
abundance: NA
CDR3nt: TGCGCCAGCAGCCAAGATAGGGTAGCGGGATGGAATGAGCAGTTCTTC
CDR3aa: CASSQDRVAGWNEQFF

j_gene: TRBJ2-7
d_gene: TRBD2
v_gene: TRBV30
abundance: NA
CDR3nt: TGTGCCTGGAGTTCACACACTTGGCTCAAGCGGGGCTCTGGTAGGTACGAGCAGTACTTC
CDR3aa: CAWSSHTWLKRGSGRYEQYF

j_gene: TRBJ1-6
d_gene: NA
v_gene: TRBV2
abundance: NA
CDR3nt: TGTGCCAGCGGAGGGGAACATAATTCACCCCTCCACTTT
CDR3aa: CASGGEHNSPLHF

j_gene: TRBJ1-1
d_gene: NA
v_gene: TRBV30
abundance: NA
CDR3nt: TGTGCCTGGCGTCGTTGGGGGATCAACACTGAAGCTTTCTTT
CDR3aa: CAWRRWGINTEAFF